This is a list of T cell receptor beta chains from one sample in a study of cytomegalovirus exposure and HLA in healthy donors. Clones were sequenced by immunoSEQ multiplex PCR, and TCRdb holds only the in-frame ones, with some missing. The repertoire holds around 160,000 clones, just under 75% seen once, with 1.5% to 2% in the top ten. The material sequenced was PBMCs. These receptors were collected from a woman between 18 and 30 years old in good health and CMV-seronegative. The CDR3 runs from the conserved cysteine through the conserved F or W. The order of the fields is clone size, V gene, CDR3 length, D gene, J gene, CDR3 protein, CDR3 DNA. D genes are given only for firm matches. Size is omitted from some rows. Given values are once, few, many or a class for expanded clones.

size: .; V: TRBV5-1; length: 13; D: .; J: TRBJ1-1; CDR3: CASSLVVGAGAFF; DNA: TGCGCCAGCAGCTTGGTGGTGGGAGCTGGGGCTTTCTTT
size: .; V: TRBV4-3; length: 15; D: .; J: TRBJ1-5; CDR3: CASSPQQGSGQPQHF; DNA: TGCGCCAGCAGCCCTCAACAGGGAAGTGGTCAGCCCCAGCATTTT
size: once; V: TRBV7-8; length: 12; D: TRBD1; J: TRBJ1-2; CDR3: CASSLQGNGYTF; DNA: TGTGCCAGCAGTCTACAGGGGAATGGCTACACCTTC
size: .; V: TRBV28; length: 12; D: .; J: TRBJ2-5; CDR3: CASSPFRETQYF; DNA: TGTGCCAGCAGCCCTTTTCGGGAGACCCAGTACTTC
size: .; V: TRBV15; length: 15; D: TRBD1; J: TRBJ2-3; CDR3: CATSSRDRGADTQYF; DNA: TGTGCCACCAGCAGCCGGGACAGGGGTGCAGATACGCAGTATTTT
size: few; V: TRBV4-3; length: 15; D: TRBD1; J: TRBJ2-7; CDR3: CASSVTGTGGYEQYF; DNA: TGCGCCAGCAGCGTCACCGGGACAGGGGGCTACGAGCAGTACTTC
size: .; V: TRBV7-2; length: 13; D: .; J: TRBJ1-2; CDR3: CASSLGTGWSGSF; DNA: TGTGCCAGCAGCTTAGGGACCGGTTGGAGCGGGTCCTTC
size: .; V: TRBV27; length: 18; D: .; J: TRBJ1-4; CDR3: CASSFDRYGPATNEKLFF; DNA: TGTGCCAGCAGTTTCGACAGATACGGGCCTGCAACTAATGAAAAACTGTTTTTT
size: .; V: TRBV9; length: 17; D: TRBD2; J: TRBJ2-3; CDR3: CASSVETSGRRTDTQYF; DNA: TGTGCCAGCAGCGTAGAGACTAGCGGCCGTCGCACAGATACGCAGTATTTT
size: .; V: TRBV19; length: 16; D: .; J: TRBJ1-2; CDR3: CASAATAVPSNYGYTF; DNA: TGTGCCAGCGCAGCGACGGCAGTGCCATCCAACTATGGCTACACCTTC
size: once; V: TRBV27; length: 14; D: .; J: TRBJ1-6; CDR3: CASSLGQYNSPLHF; DNA: TGTGCCAGCAGTTTAGGGCAGTATAATTCACCCCTCCACTTT
size: .; V: TRBV6-1; length: 14; D: TRBD1; J: TRBJ1-1; CDR3: CASSAGTEVTEAFF; DNA: TGTGCCAGCAGTGCAGGGACAGAAGTCACTGAAGCTTTCTTT
size: .; V: TRBV21-1; length: 19; D: .; J: TRBJ2-1; CDR3: CASRERDRGSHGSYNEQFF; DNA: TGTGCCAGCAGGGAACGGGACAGGGGTTCTCATGGCTCCTACAATGAGCAGTTCTTC
size: .; V: TRBV28; length: 15; D: TRBD1; J: TRBJ1-2; CDR3: CASSSAQGATYGYTF; DNA: TGTGCCAGCAGCTCAGCCCAGGGGGCTACCTATGGCTACACCTTC
size: .; V: TRBV19; length: 16; D: TRBD2; J: TRBJ2-2; CDR3: CASILLRAGGLGELFF; DNA: TGTGCCAGTATTTTACTCCGGGCGGGAGGCCTCGGGGAGCTGTTTTTT
size: .; V: TRBV18; length: 16; D: .; J: TRBJ2-7; CDR3: CASSLFTGMSSYEQYF; DNA: TGTGCCAGCTCACTATTTACAGGAATGAGCTCCTACGAGCAGTACTTC
size: once; V: TRBV7-9; length: 14; D: TRBD1; J: TRBJ2-2; CDR3: CASSSRTGAGELFF; DNA: TGTGCCAGCAGCTCTAGGACAGGGGCTGGGGAGCTGTTTTTT
size: .; V: TRBV6-4; length: 15; D: TRBD1; J: TRBJ2-1; CDR3: CASTPGDRDTTEQFF; DNA: TGTGCCAGCACTCCTGGGGACAGGGATACGACTGAGCAGTTCTTC
size: .; V: TRBV9; length: 14; D: TRBD1; J: TRBJ2-1; CDR3: CASSVLQGANEQFF; DNA: TGTGCCAGCAGCGTACTACAGGGGGCAAATGAGCAGTTCTTC
size: .; V: TRBV9; length: 13; D: .; J: TRBJ2-1; CDR3: CASSVDLANEQFF; DNA: TGTGCCAGCAGCGTAGATCTGGCAAATGAGCAGTTCTTC
size: .; V: TRBV11-2; length: 16; D: .; J: TRBJ2-1; CDR3: CASSLSAGGAYNEQFF; DNA: TGTGCCAGCAGCTTAAGCGCTGGCGGAGCTTACAATGAGCAGTTCTTC
size: few; V: TRBV7-2; length: 15; D: .; J: TRBJ2-1; CDR3: CASSLVITTYNEQFF; DNA: TGTGCCAGCAGCTTAGTCATAACTACATACAATGAGCAGTTCTTC
size: .; V: TRBV7-3; length: 12; D: .; J: TRBJ2-1; CDR3: CASSLIGDEQFF; DNA: TGTGCCAGCAGCTTAATAGGGGATGAGCAGTTCTTC